The 4 T cell receptor beta chains below all came from one sample that was sequenced in a study of T cell changes during pregnancy in multiple sclerosis. Clones were sequenced by immunoSEQ multiplex PCR, and TCRdb holds only the in-frame ones, with some missing. The table lists about 51,000 clones, roughly 93% of them singletons. The sample here was peripheral blood, taken in the second trimester of pregnancy. These receptors all come from a female donor with multiple sclerosis, enrolled in a pregnancy study.

The chain employs TRBV9 and TRBJ1-2; possible D gene TRBD1, 5 bases. The CDR3 extends over 14 amino acids. Between the trimmed V and J ends, which lost 4 bases and 6 bases, there was a span of 16 bases. Germline loops: CDR1 SGDLS, CDR2 YYNGEE. DNA of the CDR3: TGTGCCAGCAGCCCATATGTGGGGCTAAATGGCTACACCTTC. The encoded protein is CASSPYVGLNGYTF.

The rearrangement joins TRBV18 to TRBJ2-5; D unresolved. Per the germline V gene, CDR1 is KGHSH and CDR2 is LQKENI. The V end was cut by 0 bases, the J end by 1 base, with 6 bases between. This CDR3 region has 14 residues. Here the CDR3 reads CASSPPGSQETQYF. CDR3 in DNA: TGTGCCAGCTCACCACCGGGCAGCCAAGAGACCCAGTACTTC.

J is TRBJ2-5 and V is TRBV29-1, with 8 bases matching TRBD2. The CDR3 length is 13 residues. Losses at the gene ends were 0 bases for V and 5 bases for J; bases not matched to a gene: 2. Germline values: CDR1 SQVTM, CDR2 ANQGSEA. CDR3 DNA: TGCAGCGTTGAAGAGGGCGGGAGGGAGACCCAGTACTTC. This translates into CSVEEGGRETQYF. The full variable domain, in which reference TRBV29-1 and TRBJ2-5 provide the parts outside the CDR3, is SAVISQKPSRDICQRGTSLTIQCQVDSQVTMMFWYRQQPGQSLTLIATANQGSEATYESGFVIDKFPISRPNLTFSTLTVSNMSPEDSSIYLCSVEEGGRETQYFGPGTRLLVL.

V is TRBV11-1 and J is TRBJ2-1; 8 bases fit TRBD2. With V trimmed by 4 bases and J by 4 bases, 9 bases remained unmatched. From germline, CDR1 is SGHAT and CDR2 FQDESV (reference sequence). CDR3 length equals 16 residues. The CDR3 region has the DNA TGTGCCAGCAGCTCGCCGGTGTTAGCGGGGTACAATGAGCAGTTCTTC. Amino acids: CASSSPVLAGYNEQFF.